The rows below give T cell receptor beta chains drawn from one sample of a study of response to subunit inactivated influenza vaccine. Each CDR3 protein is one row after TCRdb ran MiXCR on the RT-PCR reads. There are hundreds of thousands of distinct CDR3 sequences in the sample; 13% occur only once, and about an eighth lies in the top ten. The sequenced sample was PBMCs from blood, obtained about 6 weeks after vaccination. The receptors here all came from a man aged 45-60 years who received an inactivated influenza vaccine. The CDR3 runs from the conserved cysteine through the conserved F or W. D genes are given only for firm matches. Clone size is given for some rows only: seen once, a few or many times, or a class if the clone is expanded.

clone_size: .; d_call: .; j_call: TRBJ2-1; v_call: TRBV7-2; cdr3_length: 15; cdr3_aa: CASSSSAGSYNEQFF; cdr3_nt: TGTGCCAGCAGCTCCTCAGCGGGCTCCTACAATGAGCAGTTCTTC
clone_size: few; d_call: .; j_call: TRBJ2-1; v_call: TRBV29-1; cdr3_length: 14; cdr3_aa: CSARTGGGLGEQFF; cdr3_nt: TGCAGCGCCAGGACTGGAGGGGGATTGGGTGAGCAGTTCTTC
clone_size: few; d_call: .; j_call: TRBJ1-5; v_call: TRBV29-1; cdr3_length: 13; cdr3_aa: CSVDGGEGQPQHF; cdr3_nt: TGCAGCGTTGACGGGGGAGAGGGTCAGCCCCAGCATTTT
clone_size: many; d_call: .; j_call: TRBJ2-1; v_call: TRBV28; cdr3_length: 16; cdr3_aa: CASSYAGTASYNEQFF; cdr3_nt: TGTGCCAGCAGCTACGCGGGGACAGCCTCCTACAATGAGCAGTTCTTC
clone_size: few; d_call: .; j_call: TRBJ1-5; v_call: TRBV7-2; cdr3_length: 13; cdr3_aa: CASSLLTGQPQHF; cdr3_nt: TGTGCCAGCAGCTTATTGACAGGTCAGCCCCAGCATTTT
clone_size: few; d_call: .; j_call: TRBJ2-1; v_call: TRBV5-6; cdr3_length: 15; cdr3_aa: CASSLTPLSNNEQFF; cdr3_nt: TGTGCCAGCAGCTTGACACCCTTGAGTAACAATGAGCAGTTCTTC
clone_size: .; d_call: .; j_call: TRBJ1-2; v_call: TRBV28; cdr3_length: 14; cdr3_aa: CASNLGGGFYGYTF; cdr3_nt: TGTGCCAGCAACCTGGGGGGGGGCTTCTATGGCTACACCTTC
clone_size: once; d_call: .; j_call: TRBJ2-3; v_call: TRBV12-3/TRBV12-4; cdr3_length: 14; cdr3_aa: CASSPHSGIGTQYF; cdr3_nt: TGTGCCAGCAGCCCTCACTCGGGGATCGGGACGCAGTATTTT
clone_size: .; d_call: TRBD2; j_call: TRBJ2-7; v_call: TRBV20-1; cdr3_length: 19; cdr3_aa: CSARPLRGSGRGSSYEQYF; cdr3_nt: TGCAGTGCTAGACCTCTCCGTGGTAGCGGGAGGGGTAGCTCCTACGAGCAGTACTTC
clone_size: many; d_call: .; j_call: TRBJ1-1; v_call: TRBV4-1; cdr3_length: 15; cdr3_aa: CASSQDRFMNTEAFF; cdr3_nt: TGCGCCAGCAGCCAAGATCGATTCATGAACACTGAAGCTTTCTTT
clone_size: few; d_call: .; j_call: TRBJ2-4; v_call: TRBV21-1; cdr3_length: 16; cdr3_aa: CASSKRRQGIKNIQYF; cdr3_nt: TGTGCCAGCAGCAAACGGCGGCAGGGCATCAAAAACATTCAGTACTTC
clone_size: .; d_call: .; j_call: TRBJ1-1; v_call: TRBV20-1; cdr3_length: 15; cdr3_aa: CSARGSEWWDTEAFF; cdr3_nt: TGCAGTGCTAGAGGATCAGAATGGTGGGACACTGAAGCTTTCTTT
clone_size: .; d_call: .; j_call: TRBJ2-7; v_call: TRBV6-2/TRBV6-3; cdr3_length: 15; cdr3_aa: CASSYRGRATYEQYF; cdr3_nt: TGTGCCAGCAGTTACCGAGGCAGGGCTACCTACGAGCAGTACTTC
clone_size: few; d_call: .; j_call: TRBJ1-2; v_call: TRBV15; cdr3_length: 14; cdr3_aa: CATSREAGNYGYTF; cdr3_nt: TGTGCCACCAGCAGAGAAGCAGGGAACTATGGCTACACCTTC
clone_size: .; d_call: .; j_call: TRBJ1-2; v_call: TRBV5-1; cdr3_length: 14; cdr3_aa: CASRRDASNYGYTF; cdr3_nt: TGCGCCAGCAGGAGGGACGCCTCTAACTATGGCTACACCTTC
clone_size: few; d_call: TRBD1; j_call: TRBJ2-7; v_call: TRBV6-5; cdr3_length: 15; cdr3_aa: CASSYGGTGTYEQYF; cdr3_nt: TGTGCCAGCAGTTACGGCGGGACAGGGACTTACGAGCAGTACTTC
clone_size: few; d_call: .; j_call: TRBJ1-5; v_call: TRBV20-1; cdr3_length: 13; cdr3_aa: CSASIRGNQPQHF; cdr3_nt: TGCAGTGCTAGTATTCGGGGGAATCAGCCCCAGCATTTT
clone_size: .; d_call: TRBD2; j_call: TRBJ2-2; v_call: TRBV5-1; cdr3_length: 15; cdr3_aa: CASSARLASTGELFF; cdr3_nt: TGCGCCAGCAGCGCCAGACTAGCGAGTACCGGGGAGCTGTTTTTT
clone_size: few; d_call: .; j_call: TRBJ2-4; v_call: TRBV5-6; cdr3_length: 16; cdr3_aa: CASSLEEGAYKNIQYF; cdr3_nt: TGTGCCAGCAGCTTGGAGGAGGGGGCCTACAAAAACATTCAGTACTTC
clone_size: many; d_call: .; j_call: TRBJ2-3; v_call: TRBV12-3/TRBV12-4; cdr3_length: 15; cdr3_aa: CASSLLGDLADTQYF; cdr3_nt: TGTGCCAGCAGTTTGTTGGGGGATTTGGCGGATACGCAGTATTTT
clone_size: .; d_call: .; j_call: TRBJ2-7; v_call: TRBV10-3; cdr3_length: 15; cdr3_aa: CAITNGVSSSYEQYF; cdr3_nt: TGTGCCATCACAAATGGGGTTTCGAGCTCCTACGAGCAGTACTTC
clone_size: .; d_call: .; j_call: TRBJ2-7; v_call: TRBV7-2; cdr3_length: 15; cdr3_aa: CASSLVTGNSYEQYF; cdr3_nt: TGTGCCAGCAGCTTAGTTACCGGGAACTCCTACGAGCAGTACTTC
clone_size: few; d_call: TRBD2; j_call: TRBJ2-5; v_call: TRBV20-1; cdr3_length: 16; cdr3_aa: CSARDLQTSSGETQYF; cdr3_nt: TGCAGTGCTAGAGATCTCCAGACTAGCTCCGGCGAGACCCAGTACTTC
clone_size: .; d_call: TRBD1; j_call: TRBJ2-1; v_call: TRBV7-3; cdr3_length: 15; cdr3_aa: CASSRGTGNYNEQFF; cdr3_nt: TGTGCCAGCAGCCGGGGGACAGGGAACTACAATGAGCAGTTCTTC
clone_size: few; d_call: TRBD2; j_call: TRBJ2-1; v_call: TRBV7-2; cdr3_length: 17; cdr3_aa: CASSLRGGLAGGNEQFF; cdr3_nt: TGTGCCAGCAGCTTGAGGGGGGGACTAGCGGGAGGTAATGAGCAGTTCTTC
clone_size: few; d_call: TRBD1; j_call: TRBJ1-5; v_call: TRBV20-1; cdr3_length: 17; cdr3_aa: CSATINRGGQGGQPQHF; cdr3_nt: TGCAGTGCTACCATAAACAGGGGTGGCCAGGGTGGTCAGCCCCAGCATTTT
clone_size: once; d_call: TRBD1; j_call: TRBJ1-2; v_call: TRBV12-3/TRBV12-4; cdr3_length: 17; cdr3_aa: CASSLAEAGGKAGGYTF; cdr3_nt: TGTGCCAGCAGTTTAGCGGAGGCAGGGGGTAAGGCGGGTGGCTACACCTTC
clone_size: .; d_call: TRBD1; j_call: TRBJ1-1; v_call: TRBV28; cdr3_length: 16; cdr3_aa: CASSSLTGTDTEGAFF; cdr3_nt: TGTGCCAGCAGTTCCTTGACAGGGACGGATACCGAGGGAGCTTTCTTT
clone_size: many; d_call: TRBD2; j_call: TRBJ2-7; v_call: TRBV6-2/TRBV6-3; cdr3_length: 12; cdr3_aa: CASSYTGREQYF; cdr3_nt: TGTGCCAGCAGTTACACCGGGAGGGAGCAGTACTTC
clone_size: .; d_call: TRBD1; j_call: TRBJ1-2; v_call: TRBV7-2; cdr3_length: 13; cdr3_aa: CASSLQGGHGYTF; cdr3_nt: TGTGCCAGCAGCTTACAGGGGGGTCATGGCTACACCTTC
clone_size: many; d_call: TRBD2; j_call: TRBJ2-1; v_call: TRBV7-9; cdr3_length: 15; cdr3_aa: CASSLSGRVYNEQFF; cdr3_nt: TGTGCCAGCAGCTTAAGCGGGAGGGTCTACAATGAGCAGTTCTTC
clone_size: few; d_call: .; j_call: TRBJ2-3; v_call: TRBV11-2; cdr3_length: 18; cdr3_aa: CASSLEVAGQGGTDTQYF; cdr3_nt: TGTGCCAGCAGCTTAGAGGTAGCGGGACAGGGTGGCACAGATACGCAGTATTTT
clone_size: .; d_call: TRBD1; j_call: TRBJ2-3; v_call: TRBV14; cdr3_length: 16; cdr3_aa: CASSQEWTGGTDTQYF; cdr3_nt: TGTGCCAGCAGCCAAGAATGGACAGGGGGCACAGATACGCAGTATTTT
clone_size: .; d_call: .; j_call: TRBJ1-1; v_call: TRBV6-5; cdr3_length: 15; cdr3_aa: CASSYSSGSGTEAFF; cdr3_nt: TGTGCCAGCAGTTACTCGAGCGGGAGTGGGACTGAAGCTTTCTTT
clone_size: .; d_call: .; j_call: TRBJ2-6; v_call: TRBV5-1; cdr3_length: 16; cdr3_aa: CASSLSGYSGANVLTF; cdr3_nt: TGCGCCAGCAGCTTGTCGGGGTACTCTGGGGCCAACGTCCTGACTTTC
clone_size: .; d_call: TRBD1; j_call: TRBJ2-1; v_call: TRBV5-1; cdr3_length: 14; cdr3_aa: CASRNERGLNEQFF; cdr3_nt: TGCGCCAGCAGGAACGAGAGGGGGCTAAATGAGCAGTTCTTC
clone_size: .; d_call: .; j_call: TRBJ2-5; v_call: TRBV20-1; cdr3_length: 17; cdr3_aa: CSALGGGQGVTQETQYF; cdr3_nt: TGCAGTGCACTAGGGGGGGGCCAGGGGGTTACACAAGAGACCCAGTACTTC
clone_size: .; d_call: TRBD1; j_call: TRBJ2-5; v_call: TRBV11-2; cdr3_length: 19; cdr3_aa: CASRQLPGQGTPLQETQYF; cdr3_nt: TGTGCCAGCAGGCAACTCCCGGGACAGGGAACCCCCCTCCAAGAGACCCAGTACTTC
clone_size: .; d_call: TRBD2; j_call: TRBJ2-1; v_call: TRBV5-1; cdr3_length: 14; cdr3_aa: CASSLEGLAYEQFF; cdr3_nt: TGCGCCAGCAGCTTGGAGGGACTAGCATATGAGCAGTTCTTC
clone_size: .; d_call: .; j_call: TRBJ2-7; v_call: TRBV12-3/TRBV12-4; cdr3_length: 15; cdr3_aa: CASSLKGDKSYEQYF; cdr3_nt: TGTGCCAGCAGTTTGAAGGGGGATAAGTCCTACGAGCAGTACTTC
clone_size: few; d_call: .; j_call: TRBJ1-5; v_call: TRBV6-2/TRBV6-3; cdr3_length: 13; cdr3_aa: CASSSPPTRPQHF; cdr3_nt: TGTGCCAGCAGTTCTCCCCCCACCCGGCCCCAGCATTTT
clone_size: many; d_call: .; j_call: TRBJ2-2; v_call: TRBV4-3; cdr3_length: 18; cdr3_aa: CASSQSLGTAVNTGELFF; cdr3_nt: TGCGCCAGCAGCCAGAGCCTCGGGACGGCCGTGAACACCGGGGAGCTGTTTTTT
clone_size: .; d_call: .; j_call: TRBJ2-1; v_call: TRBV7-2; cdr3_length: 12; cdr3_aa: CASSLIASERFF; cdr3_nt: TGTGCCAGCAGCTTAATTGCTAGCGAAAGATTCTTC
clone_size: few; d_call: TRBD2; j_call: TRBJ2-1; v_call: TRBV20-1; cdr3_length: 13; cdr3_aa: CSARNVAGTSPFF; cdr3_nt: TGCAGTGCTAGAAACGTCGCCGGGACTAGTCCGTTCTTC
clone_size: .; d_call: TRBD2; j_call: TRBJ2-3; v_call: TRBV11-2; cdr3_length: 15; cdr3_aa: CASIGGRLAPDTQYF; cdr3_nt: TGTGCCAGCATCGGGGGGAGACTAGCGCCCGATACGCAGTATTTT
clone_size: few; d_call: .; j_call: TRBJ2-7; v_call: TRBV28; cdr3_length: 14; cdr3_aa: CASSSGFPSYEQYF; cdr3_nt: TGTGCCAGCAGTTCGGGGTTCCCCTCCTACGAGCAGTACTTC
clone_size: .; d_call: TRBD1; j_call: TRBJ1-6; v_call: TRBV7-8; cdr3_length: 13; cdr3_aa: CASSRDRESPLHF; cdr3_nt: TGTGCCAGCAGCCGTGACAGGGAATCACCCCTCCACTTT
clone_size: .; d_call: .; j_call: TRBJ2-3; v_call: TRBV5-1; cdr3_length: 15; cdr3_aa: CASSLETDSTDTQYF; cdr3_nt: TGCGCCAGCAGCTTGGAGACAGACAGCACAGATACGCAGTATTTT
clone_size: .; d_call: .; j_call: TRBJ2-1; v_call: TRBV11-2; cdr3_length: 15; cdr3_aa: CASSFLEGSYNEQFF; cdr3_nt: TGTGCCAGCAGCTTTCTTGAGGGCTCCTACAATGAGCAGTTCTTC
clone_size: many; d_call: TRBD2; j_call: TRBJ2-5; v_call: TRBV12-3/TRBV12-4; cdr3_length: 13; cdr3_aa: CASRSGGGETQYF; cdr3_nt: TGTGCCAGCCGTTCCGGGGGGGGCGAGACCCAGTACTTC
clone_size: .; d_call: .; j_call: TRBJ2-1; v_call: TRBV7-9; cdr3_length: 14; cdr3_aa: CASSLGAMTYEQFF; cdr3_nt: TGTGCCAGCAGCTTAGGGGCAATGACTTATGAGCAGTTCTTC
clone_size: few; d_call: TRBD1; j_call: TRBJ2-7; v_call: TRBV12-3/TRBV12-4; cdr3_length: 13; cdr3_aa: CASSLGTGRPPYF; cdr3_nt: TGTGCCAGCAGTTTGGGGACAGGACGTCCCCCTTACTTC
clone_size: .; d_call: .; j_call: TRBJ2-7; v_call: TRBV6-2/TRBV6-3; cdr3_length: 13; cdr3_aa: CASSPYRVREQYF; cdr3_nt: TGTGCCAGCAGTCCCTACAGGGTCCGCGAGCAGTACTTC